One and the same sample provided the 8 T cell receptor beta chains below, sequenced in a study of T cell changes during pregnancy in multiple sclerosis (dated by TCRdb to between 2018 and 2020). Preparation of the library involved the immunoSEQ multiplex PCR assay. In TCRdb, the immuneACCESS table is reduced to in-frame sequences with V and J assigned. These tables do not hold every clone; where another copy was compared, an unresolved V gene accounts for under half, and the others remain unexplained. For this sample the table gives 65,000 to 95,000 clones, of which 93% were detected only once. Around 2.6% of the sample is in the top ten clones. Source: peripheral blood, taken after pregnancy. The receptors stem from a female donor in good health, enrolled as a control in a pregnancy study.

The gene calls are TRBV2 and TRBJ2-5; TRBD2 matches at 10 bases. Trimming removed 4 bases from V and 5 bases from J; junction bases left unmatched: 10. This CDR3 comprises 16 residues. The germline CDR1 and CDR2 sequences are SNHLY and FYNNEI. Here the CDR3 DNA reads TGTGCCAGCAGTGGCAGGGCTAGCGGGAGTGGGGAGACCCAGTACTTC. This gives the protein CASSGRASGSGETQYF.

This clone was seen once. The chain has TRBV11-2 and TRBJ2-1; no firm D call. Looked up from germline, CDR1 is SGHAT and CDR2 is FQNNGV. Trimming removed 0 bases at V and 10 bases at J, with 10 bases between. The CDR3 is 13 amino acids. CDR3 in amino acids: CASSLDLSREQFF. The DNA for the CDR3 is TGTGCCAGCAGCTTAGATCTTAGCCGGGAGCAGTTCTTC.

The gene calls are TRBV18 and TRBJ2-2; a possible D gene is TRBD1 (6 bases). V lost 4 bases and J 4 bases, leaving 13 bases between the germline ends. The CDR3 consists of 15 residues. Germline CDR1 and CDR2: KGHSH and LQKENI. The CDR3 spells CASSLNRAGTGELFF. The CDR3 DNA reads TGTGCCAGCTCACTCAACAGGGCGGGCACCGGGGAGCTGTTTTTT.

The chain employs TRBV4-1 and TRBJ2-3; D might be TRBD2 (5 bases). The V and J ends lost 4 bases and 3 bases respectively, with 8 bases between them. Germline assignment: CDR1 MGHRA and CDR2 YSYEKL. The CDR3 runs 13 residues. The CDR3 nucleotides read TGCGCCAGCAGCCTAACTAGAACAGATACGCAGTATTTT. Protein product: CASSLTRTDTQYF.

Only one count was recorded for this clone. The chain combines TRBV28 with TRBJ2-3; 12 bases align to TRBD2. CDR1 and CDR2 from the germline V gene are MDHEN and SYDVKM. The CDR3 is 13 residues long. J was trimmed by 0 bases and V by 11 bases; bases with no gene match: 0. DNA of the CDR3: TGTGCCGGGACTAGCGGGAGCACAGATACGCAGTATTTT. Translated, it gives CAGTSGSTDTQYF. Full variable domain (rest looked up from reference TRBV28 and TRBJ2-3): DVKVTQSSRYLVKRTGEKVFLECVQDMDHENMFWYRQDPGLGLRLIYFSYDVKMKEKGDIPEGYSVSREKKERFSLILESASTNQTSMYLCAGTSGSTDTQYFGPGTRLTVL.

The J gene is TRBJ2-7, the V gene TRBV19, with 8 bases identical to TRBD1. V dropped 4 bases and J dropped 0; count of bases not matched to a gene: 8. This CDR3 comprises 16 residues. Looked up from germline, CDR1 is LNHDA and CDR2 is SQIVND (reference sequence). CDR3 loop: CASSTLGQGRSYEQYF. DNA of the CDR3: TGTGCCAGTAGTACCCTTGGACAGGGACGCTCCTACGAGCAGTACTTC.

CDR3 loop: CASSSPGQNYGYTF. CDR3 DNA sequence: TGTGCCAGCAGCTCCCCGGGACAGAACTATGGCTACACCTTC. This chain links TRBV13 with TRBJ1-2, with TRBD1 matching over 7 bases. Germline V lookup: CDR1 PRHDT, CDR2 FYEKMQ (reference sequence). J was trimmed by 2 bases and V by 4 bases; bases with no gene match: 4. This CDR3 has 14 residues.

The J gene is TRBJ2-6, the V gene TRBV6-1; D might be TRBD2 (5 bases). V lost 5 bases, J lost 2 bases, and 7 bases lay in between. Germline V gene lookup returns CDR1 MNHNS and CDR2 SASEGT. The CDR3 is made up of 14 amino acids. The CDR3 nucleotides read TGTGCCAGCAGTCTCGGGACTGGGGCCAACGTCCTGACTTTC. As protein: CASSLGTGANVLTF.